One and the same sample provided the 21 T cell receptor beta chains below, sequenced in a study of blood T cells in healthy people across ages. For the second PCR, which ran for about 7 to 12 cycles, a sample-barcoded 5' primer and a J-beta primer mix were used. TCRdb analysed the 5' RACE reads with MiXCR anew, one entry per CDR3 protein. The repertoire consists of 1.5 million to 1.9 million distinct CDR3 sequences, with 35% to 45% occurring once and the leading ten covering roughly 3.7%. The sample taken for sequencing was blood. The source is a woman aged 18-29 years in good health.

This chain uses TRBV6-6 with TRBJ1-6; D unresolved. Per the germline V gene, CDR1 is MNHNY and CDR2 is SVGAGI (reference sequence). The V end lost 5 bases, the J end lost 3 bases, and 11 bases lay between the germline ends. The CDR3 has 15 amino acids. In nucleotides, the CDR3 is TGTGCCAGCAGTCTCGACGGAAACTATAATTCACCCCTCCACTTT. It yields the protein CASSLDGNYNSPLHF.

The J gene is TRBJ1-2, the V gene TRBV7-8; 8 bases are a match to TRBD1. Trimming at V came to 5 bases and at J to 5 bases, leaving 10 bases not matched to a gene. Germline CDR1 is SGHVS and CDR2 is FQNEAQ. The CDR3 runs 15 residues. This CDR3 is CASSNRQGPWYGYTF. The CDR3 nucleotides read TGTGCCAGCAGCAACCGACAGGGGCCCTGGTATGGCTACACCTTC.

This clonotype was seen just once. The chain recombines TRBV6-6 with TRBJ2-7, with 7 bases lining up with TRBD1. CDR1 MNHNY and CDR2 SVGAGI come from the germline V gene (reference sequence). V gave up 6 bases and J gave up 9 bases; unmatched junction bases: 14. CDR3 length: 14 residues. The chain's CDR3 is CASRYGTASWWQYF. CDR3 nucleotides: TGTGCCAGCAGATACGGGACAGCTAGCTGGTGGCAGTACTTC.

The rearrangement uses TRBV4-1 and TRBJ2-4; no clear D gene. The J call may be in error: the DNA end matches TRBJ2-7 better. There are 12 residues in the CDR3. CDR1 and CDR2 (germline): MGHRA, YSYEKL. CDR3 bases: TGCGCCAGCAGCCAAGACGACGACGAGCAGTACTTC. Its protein product is CASSQDDDEQYF.

This clonotype was observed a few times. The chain has TRBV7-9 and TRBJ1-1; tentative D call: TRBD1 (6 bases). V lost 4 bases and J 8 bases, leaving 11 bases between the germline ends. Germline CDR1 reads SEHNR; CDR2 reads FQNEAQ (reference sequence). The CDR3 is made up of 12 amino acids. The CDR3 is CASSSSDREAFF. Here the CDR3 DNA reads TGTGCCAGCAGCTCCTCCGACAGGGAAGCTTTCTTT.

The V call is TRBV7-9, the J call TRBJ2-5; the D gene could be TRBD1 or TRBD2 (5 bases each). CDR1 SEHNR and CDR2 FQNEAQ come from the germline V gene (reference sequence). The CDR3 is 14 amino acids. Trimming removed 3 bases from V and 12 bases from J, with 20 bases in between. CDR3 loop: CASSFERTGTPEYF. For the CDR3, the DNA is TGTGCCAGCAGCTTTGAAAGAACCGGGACCCCAGAGTACTTC.

The chain joins TRBV9 to TRBJ2-7; 14 bases map to TRBD2. The germline V gene has CDR1 SGDLS and CDR2 YYNGEE. There are 16 residues in the CDR3. V lost 4 bases, J lost 6 bases, and 9 bases stayed unmatched. The CDR3 sequence is CASSPGTSGSLLEQYF. CDR3 nucleotides: TGTGCCAGCAGCCCCGGGACTAGCGGGAGTCTCCTCGAGCAGTACTTC.

The chain is built from TRBV25-1 and TRBJ2-1; D might be TRBD1 (6 bases). V lost 4 bases and J 0 bases, leaving 25 bases between the germline ends. The V gene's germline CDR1 is MGHDK and CDR2 SYGVNS. This CDR3 comprises 20 residues. CDR3 sequence (DNA): TGTGCCAGCAGTGGCCAAGGGGGACCCGACACTTTAAGCTCCTACAATGAGCAGTTCTTC. Its protein product is CASSGQGGPDTLSSYNEQFF.

This chain joins TRBV11-2 and TRBJ2-7; no definite D call. The V gene's germline CDR1 is SGHAT and CDR2 FQNNGV. Trimming removed 2 bases from V and 6 bases from J, with 11 bases in between. CDR3 length: 13 residues. CDR3 DNA sequence: TGTGCCAGCAGCTTATGGGCCCTGGGCGAGCAGTACTTC. Protein product: CASSLWALGEQYF. Using reference TRBV11-2 and TRBJ2-7 for the parts outside the CDR3, the full variable domain is EAGVAQSPRYKIIEKRQSVAFWCNPISGHATLYWYQQILGQGPKLLIQFQNNGVVDDSQLPKDRFSAERLKGVDSTLKIQPAKLEDSAVYLCASSLWALGEQYFGPGTRLTVT.

The CDR3 here is CASRGQALNEQFF. The CDR3 DNA is TGTGCCAGCAGGGGACAGGCTTTAAATGAGCAGTTCTTC. V gene TRBV2 combines with J gene TRBJ2-1; 8 bases agree with TRBD1. This CDR3 region has 13 residues. Trimming at V came to 6 bases and at J to 7 bases, leaving 5 bases not matched to a gene. The germline gives CDR1 SNHLY, CDR2 FYNNEI.

This clonotype was observed a handful of times. The V gene is TRBV6-1, the J gene TRBJ2-5, with 11 bases aligning to TRBD2. Looked up from germline, CDR1 is MNHNS and CDR2 is SASEGT. The CDR3 covers 18 residues. Losses at the gene ends were 6 bases for V and 3 bases for J; bases not matched to a gene: 15. The CDR3 loop reads CASSTTGVVLAGEETQYF. The CDR3 nucleotides are TGTGCCAGCAGCACGACAGGGGTTGTACTAGCGGGGGAAGAGACCCAGTACTTC.

This clonotype has more than one count but fewer than ten. The chain couples TRBV7-2 to TRBJ2-5; possibly TRBD2 for D (6 bases). Germline loops: CDR1 SGHTA, CDR2 FQGNSA. V was trimmed by 2 bases and J by 5 bases, leaving 12 bases between them. The CDR3 covers 14 residues. The DNA of the CDR3 is TGTGCCAGCAGCTTAAATAGCGGCTACGAGACCCAGTACTTC. This codes for CASSLNSGYETQYF.

This clonotype was found a few times. The chain combines TRBV28 with TRBJ2-3, with unresolved D. This CDR3 spans 14 amino acids. Deletions cut 5 bases from V and 2 bases from J, with 11 bases between. Germline V CDR1 and CDR2: MDHEN, SYDVKM. The CDR3 loop reads CASSPRSPTDTQYF. DNA for the CDR3: TGTGCCAGCAGTCCGCGGAGTCCCACAGATACGCAGTATTTT.

The chain links TRBV24-1 to TRBJ2-1; the D gene is possibly TRBD2 (5 bases). CDR1 and CDR2 (germline): KGHDR, SFDVKD. The V end lost 4 bases, the J end lost 9 bases, and 15 bases lay between the germline ends. This CDR3 comprises 14 residues. In DNA, the CDR3 is TGTGCCACCAGTGAGCGGGCCCCACGAGCTGAGCAGTTCTTC. Translated: CATSERAPRAEQFF.

The V and J genes are TRBV4-1 and TRBJ2-5; D possibly corresponds to TRBD1 (6 bases). The J call is doubtful: the DNA matches TRBJ2-7 better. The germline CDR1 and CDR2 sequences are MGHRA and YSYEKL. The CDR3 consists of 16 residues. CDR3 loop: CASSRVGGTPLFEQYF. CDR3 in DNA: TGCGCCAGCAGCCGCGTCGGTGGGACACCCTTGTTCGAGCAGTACTTC.

This clonotype was detected a few times. This chain uses TRBV7-2 with TRBJ2-3, with 9 bases aligning to TRBD2. Germline CDR1 and CDR2: SGHTA and FQGNSA. The CDR3 loop spans 17 amino acids. The V gene end was trimmed by 7 bases and the J gene end by 3 bases; junction bases not matched to a gene: 14. The DNA of the CDR3 is TGTGCCAGCACCCTGCTTAAGGCTAGCGGGACTACAGATACGCAGTATTTT. Residues: CASTLLKASGTTDTQYF.

This clonotype came up a few times. The rearrangement links TRBV7-2 to TRBJ2-1; 10 bases match TRBD2. The CDR3 is 15 amino acids. Germline lookup yields CDR1 SGHTA and CDR2 FQGNSA. V lost 0 bases and J lost 8; bases outside the gene matches: 4. The CDR3 DNA reads as TGTGCCAGCAGCTTAGCGGGGACTAGCGTCGATGAGCAGTTCTTC. Protein: CASSLAGTSVDEQFF. The full variable domain, rest sourced from reference TRBV7-2 and TRBJ2-1, is GAGVSQSPSNKVTEKGKDVELRCDPISGHTALYWYRQSLGQGLEFLIYFQGNSAPDKSGLPSDRFSAERTGGSVSTLTIQRTQQEDSAVYLCASSLAGTSVDEQFFGPGTRLTVL.

CDR3 loop: CSVEPGGTEAFF. In DNA form, the CDR3 reads TGCAGCGTTGAACCAGGGGGCACTGAAGCTTTCTTT. The chain employs TRBV29-1 and TRBJ1-1, with 7 bases lining up with TRBD1. This CDR3 is built from 12 residues. CDR1 is SQVTM, CDR2 ANQGSEA, per germline. The trim removed 2 bases at V and 4 bases at J, leaving 1 base unmatched.

This clonotype has just a few counts. The chain carries TRBV4-1 and TRBJ1-1, with unresolved D. The CDR3 is 16 amino acids. Germline V gives CDR1 MGHRA, CDR2 YSYEKL. Between the trimmed V and J ends, which lost 0 bases and 2 bases, there was a span of 13 bases. Written as DNA, the CDR3 is TGCGCCAGCAGCCAAGACATGTCTCCCGTTAACACTGAAGCTTTCTTT. Its translation: CASSQDMSPVNTEAFF.

The gene calls are TRBV7-2 and TRBJ2-1; possible D gene TRBD2, 6 bases. This CDR3 has 14 residues. Germline V gene lookup returns CDR1 SGHTA and CDR2 FQGNSA. V lost 4 bases, J lost 9 bases, and 16 bases lay in between. For the CDR3, the DNA is TGTGCCAGCAGCTCGGGACTCCTGGGAACTGAGCAGTTCTTC. The encoded protein is CASSSGLLGTEQFF.

The CDR3 region is CASNPLEGGTEAFF. CDR3 nucleotide sequence: TGTGCCAGCAACCCCCTTGAGGGGGGCACTGAAGCTTTCTTT. The rearrangement links TRBV7-9 to TRBJ1-1; maybe TRBD1 (6 bases). The CDR3 totals 14 residues. The germline V gene has CDR1 SEHNR and CDR2 FQNEAQ (reference sequence). Trimming took 7 bases from V and 4 from J, leaving 16 bases between them.